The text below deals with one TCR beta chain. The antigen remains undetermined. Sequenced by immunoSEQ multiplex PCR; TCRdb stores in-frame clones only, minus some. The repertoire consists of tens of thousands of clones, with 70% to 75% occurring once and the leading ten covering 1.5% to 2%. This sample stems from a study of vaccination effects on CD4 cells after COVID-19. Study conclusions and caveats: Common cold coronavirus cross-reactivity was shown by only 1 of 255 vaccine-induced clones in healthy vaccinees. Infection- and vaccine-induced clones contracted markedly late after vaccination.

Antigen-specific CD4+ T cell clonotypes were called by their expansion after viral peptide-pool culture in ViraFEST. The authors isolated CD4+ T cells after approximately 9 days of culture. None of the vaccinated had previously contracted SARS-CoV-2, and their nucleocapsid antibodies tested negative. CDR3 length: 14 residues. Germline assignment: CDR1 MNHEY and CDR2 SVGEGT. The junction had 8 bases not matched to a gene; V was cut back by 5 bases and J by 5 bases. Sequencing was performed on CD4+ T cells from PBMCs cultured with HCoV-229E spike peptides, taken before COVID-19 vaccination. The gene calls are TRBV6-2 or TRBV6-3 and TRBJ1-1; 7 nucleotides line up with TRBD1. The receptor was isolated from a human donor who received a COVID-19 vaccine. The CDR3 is CASSKQGRGTEAFF. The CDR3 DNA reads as TGTGCCAGCAGTAAACAGGGGAGGGGTACTGAAGCTTTCTTT.